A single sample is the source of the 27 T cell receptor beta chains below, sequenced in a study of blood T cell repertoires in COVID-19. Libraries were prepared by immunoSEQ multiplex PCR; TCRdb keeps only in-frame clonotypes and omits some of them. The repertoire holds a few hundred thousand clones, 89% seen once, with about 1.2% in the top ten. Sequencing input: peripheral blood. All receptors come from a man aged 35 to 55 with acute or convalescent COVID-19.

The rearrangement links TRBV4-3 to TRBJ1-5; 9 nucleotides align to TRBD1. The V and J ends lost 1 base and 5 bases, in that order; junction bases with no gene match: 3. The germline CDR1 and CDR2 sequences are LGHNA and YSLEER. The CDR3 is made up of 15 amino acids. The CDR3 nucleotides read TGCGCCAGCAGCCAAGGGACAGGGGATGATCAGCCCCAGCATTTT. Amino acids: CASSQGTGDDQPQHF.

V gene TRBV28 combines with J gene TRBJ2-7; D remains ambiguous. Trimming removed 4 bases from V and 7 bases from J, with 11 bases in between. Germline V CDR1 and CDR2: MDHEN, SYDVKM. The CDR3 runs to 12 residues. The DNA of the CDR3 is TGTGCCAGCAGTTCCCTCCTTTCGGAGCAGTACTTC. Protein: CASSSLLSEQYF. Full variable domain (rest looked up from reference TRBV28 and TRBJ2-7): DVKVTQSSRYLVKRTGEKVFLECVQDMDHENMFWYRQDPGLGLRLIYFSYDVKMKEKGDIPEGYSVSREKKERFSLILESASTNQTSMYLCASSSLLSEQYFGPGTRLTVT.

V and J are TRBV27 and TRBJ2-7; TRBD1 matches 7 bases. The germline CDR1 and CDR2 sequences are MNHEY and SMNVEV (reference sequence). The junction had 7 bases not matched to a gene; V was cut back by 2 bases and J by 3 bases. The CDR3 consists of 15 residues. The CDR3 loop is CASSLGQTGLYEQYF. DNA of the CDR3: TGTGCCAGCAGTTTAGGTCAGACAGGGCTCTACGAGCAGTACTTC.

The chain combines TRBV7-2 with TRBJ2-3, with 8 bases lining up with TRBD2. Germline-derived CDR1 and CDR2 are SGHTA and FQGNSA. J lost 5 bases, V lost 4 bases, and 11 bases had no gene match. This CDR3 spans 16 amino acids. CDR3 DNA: TGTGCCAGCAGCTCGACGGGACTAGGGCCCGGAGATACGCAGTATTTT. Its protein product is CASSSTGLGPGDTQYF. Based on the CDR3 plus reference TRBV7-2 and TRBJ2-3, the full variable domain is GAGVSQSPSNKVTEKGKDVELRCDPISGHTALYWYRQSLGQGLEFLIYFQGNSAPDKSGLPSDRFSAERTGGSVSTLTIQRTQQEDSAVYLCASSSTGLGPGDTQYFGPGTRLTVL.

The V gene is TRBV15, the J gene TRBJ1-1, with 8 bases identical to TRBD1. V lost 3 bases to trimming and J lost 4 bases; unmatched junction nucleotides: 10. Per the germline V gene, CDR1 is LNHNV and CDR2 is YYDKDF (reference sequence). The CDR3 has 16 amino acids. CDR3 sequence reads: CATSRDYRQGITEAFF. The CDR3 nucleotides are TGTGCCACCAGCAGGGATTATAGACAGGGGATCACTGAAGCTTTCTTT. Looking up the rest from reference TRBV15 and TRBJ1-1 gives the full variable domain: DAMVIQNPRYQVTQFGKPVTLSCSQTLNHNVMYWYQQKSSQAPKLLFHYYDKDFNNEADTPDNFQSRRPNTSFCFLDIRSPGLGDTAMYLCATSRDYRQGITEAFFGQGTRLTVV.

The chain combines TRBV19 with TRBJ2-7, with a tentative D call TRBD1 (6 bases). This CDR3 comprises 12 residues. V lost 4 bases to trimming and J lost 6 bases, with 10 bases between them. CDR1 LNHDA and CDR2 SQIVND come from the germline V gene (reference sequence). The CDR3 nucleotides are TGTGCCAGTAGTACCGGGACACTCGAGCAGTACTTC. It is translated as CASSTGTLEQYF.

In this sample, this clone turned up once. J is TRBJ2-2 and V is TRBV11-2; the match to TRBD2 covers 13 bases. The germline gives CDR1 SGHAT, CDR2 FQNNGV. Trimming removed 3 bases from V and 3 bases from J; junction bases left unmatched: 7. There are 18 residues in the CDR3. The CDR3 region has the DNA TGTGCCAGCAGCTTTTCACTAGCGGGAGGGGTGGACACCGGGGAGCTGTTTTTT. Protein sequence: CASSFSLAGGVDTGELFF.

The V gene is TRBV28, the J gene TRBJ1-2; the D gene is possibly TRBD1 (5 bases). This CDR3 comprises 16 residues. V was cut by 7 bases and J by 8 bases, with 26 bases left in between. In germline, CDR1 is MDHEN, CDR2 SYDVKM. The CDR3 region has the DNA TGTGCCAGCAATTTCCAGCCGGGGGGGAAAAAGGCGGGCTACACCTTC. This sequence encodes CASNFQPGGKKAGYTF.

The CDR3 loop is CASSSDRRGYGYTF. CDR3 coding DNA: TGTGCCAGCAGTTCGGACAGGCGAGGCTATGGCTACACCTTC. The rearrangement joins TRBV28 to TRBJ1-2; 7 bases fit TRBD1. This CDR3 has 14 residues. From germline, CDR1 is MDHEN and CDR2 SYDVKM. Unmatched junction bases numbered 6, after V lost 4 bases and J lost 4 bases.

The CDR3 DNA reads as TGCGCCAGCAGCCGAGGGTCTTTCCAAGAGACCCAGTACTTC. This codes for CASSRGSFQETQYF. The chain combines TRBV5-1 with TRBJ2-5; TRBD2 is a possible D gene (5 bases). Germline CDR1 is SGHRS and CDR2 is YFSETQ. The CDR3 covers 14 residues. Between the trimmed V and J ends, which lost 4 bases and 1 base, there was a span of 11 bases.

CDR3: CASSRGTGADGYTF. CDR3 nucleotides: TGTGCCAGCAGCCGGGGGACAGGGGCCGATGGCTACACCTTC. The rearrangement uses TRBV7-9 and TRBJ1-2; TRBD1 matches at 10 bases. This CDR3 region has 14 residues. The germline V gene has CDR1 SEHNR and CDR2 FQNEAQ (reference sequence). V dropped 5 bases and J dropped 6; count of bases not matched to a gene: 6.

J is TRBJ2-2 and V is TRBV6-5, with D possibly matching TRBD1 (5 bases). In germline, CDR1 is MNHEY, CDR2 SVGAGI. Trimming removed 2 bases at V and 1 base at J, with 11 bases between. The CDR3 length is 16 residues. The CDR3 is CASSYPRQGNTGELFF. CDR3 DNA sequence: TGTGCCAGCAGTTACCCAAGGCAGGGGAACACCGGGGAGCTGTTTTTT.

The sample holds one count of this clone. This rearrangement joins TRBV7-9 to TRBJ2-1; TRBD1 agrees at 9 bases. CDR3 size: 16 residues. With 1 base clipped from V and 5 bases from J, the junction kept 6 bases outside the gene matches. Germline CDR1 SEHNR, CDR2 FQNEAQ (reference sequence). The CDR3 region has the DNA TGTGCCAGCAGCTTAGATGCGGGACAGGGTCACAATGAGCAGTTCTTC. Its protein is CASSLDAGQGHNEQFF.

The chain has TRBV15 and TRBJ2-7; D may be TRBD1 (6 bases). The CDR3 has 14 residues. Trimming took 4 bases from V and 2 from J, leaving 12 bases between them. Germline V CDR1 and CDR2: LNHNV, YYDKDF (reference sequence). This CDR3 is CATSKTGYTYEQYF. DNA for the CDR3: TGTGCCACCAGCAAAACAGGGTACACCTACGAGCAGTACTTC.

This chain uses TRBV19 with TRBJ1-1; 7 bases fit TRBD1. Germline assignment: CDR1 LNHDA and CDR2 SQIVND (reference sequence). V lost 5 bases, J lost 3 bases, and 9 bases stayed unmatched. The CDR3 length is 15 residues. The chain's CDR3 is CASSYGTGVHTEAFF. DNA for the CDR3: TGTGCCAGTAGTTACGGCACAGGGGTGCACACTGAAGCTTTCTTT.

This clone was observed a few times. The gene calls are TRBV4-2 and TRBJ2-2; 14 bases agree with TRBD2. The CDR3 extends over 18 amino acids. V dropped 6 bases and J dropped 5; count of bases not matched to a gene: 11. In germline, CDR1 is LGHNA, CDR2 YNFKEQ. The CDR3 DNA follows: TGTGCCAGCAGAAGAGGACTAGCGGGGGGCCGATTGACCGGGGAGCTGTTTTTT. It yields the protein CASRRGLAGGRLTGELFF.

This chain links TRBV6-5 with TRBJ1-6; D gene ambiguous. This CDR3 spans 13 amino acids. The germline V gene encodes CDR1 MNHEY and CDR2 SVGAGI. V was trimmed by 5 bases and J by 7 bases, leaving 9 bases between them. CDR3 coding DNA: TGTGCCAGCAGTCCCCCGCGCAATTCACCCCTCCACTTT. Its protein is CASSPPRNSPLHF.

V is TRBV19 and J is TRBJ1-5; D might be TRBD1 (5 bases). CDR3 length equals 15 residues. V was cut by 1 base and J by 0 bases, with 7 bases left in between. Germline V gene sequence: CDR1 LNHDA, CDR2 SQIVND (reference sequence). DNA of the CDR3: TGTGCCAGTAGTATAGGACAGAATAGCAATCAGCCCCAGCATTTT. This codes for CASSIGQNSNQPQHF. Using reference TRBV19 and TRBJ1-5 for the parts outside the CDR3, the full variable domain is DGGITQSPKYLFRKEGQNVTLSCEQNLNHDAMYWYRQDPGQGLRLIYYSQIVNDFQKGDIAEGYSVSREKKESFPLTVTSAQKNPTAFYLCASSIGQNSNQPQHFGDGTRLSIL.

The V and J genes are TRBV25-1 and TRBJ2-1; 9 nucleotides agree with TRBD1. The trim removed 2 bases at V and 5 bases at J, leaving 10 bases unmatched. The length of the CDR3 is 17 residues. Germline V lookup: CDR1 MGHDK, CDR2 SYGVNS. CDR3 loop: CASSEVARTGENNEQFF. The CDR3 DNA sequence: TGTGCCAGCAGTGAAGTCGCTAGGACAGGGGAAAACAATGAGCAGTTCTTC.

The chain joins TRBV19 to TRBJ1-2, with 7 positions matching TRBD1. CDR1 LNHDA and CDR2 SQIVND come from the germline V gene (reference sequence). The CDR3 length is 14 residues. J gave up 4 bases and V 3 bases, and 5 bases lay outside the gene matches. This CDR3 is CASSIGDRTYGYTF. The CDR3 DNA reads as TGTGCCAGTAGTATTGGGGACAGAACCTATGGCTACACCTTC.

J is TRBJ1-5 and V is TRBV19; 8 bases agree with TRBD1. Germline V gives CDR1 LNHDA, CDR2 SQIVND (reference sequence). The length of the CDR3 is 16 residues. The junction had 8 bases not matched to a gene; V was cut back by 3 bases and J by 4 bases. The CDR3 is CASSMGIGQGNQPQHF. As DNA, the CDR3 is TGTGCCAGTAGTATGGGGATAGGACAGGGTAATCAGCCCCAGCATTTT.

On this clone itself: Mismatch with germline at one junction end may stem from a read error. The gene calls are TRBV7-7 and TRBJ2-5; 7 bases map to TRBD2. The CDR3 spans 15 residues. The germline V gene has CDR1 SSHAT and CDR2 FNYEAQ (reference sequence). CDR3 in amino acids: CASSLAGQTQETQYF. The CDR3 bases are TGTGCTAGCAGCTTAGCGGGCCAGACCCAAGAGACCCAGTACTTC.

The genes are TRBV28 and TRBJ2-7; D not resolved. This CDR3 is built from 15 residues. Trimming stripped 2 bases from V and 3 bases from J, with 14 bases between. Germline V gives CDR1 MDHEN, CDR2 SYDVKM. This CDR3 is CASSLGAPPGYEQYF. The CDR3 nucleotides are TGTGCCAGCAGTTTAGGCGCACCCCCGGGCTACGAGCAGTACTTC.

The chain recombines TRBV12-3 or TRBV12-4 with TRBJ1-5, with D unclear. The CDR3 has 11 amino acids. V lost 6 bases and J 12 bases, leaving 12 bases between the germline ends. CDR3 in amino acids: CASSSTGHQHF. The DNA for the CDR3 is TGTGCCAGCAGCTCGACGGGTCACCAGCATTTT.

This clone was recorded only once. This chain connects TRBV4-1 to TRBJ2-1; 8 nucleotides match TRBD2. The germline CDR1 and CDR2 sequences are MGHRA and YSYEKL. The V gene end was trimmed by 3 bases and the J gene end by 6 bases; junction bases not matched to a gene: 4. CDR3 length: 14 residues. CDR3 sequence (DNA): TGCGCCAGCAGCCAGTGGACTAGCATCAATGAGCAGTTCTTC. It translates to CASSQWTSINEQFF.

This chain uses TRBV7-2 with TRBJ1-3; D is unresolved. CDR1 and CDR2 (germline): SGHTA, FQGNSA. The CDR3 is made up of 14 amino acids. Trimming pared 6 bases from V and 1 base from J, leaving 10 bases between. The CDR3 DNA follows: TGTGCCAGCAGGGCGAGGGCTTCTGGAAACACCATATATTTT. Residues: CASRARASGNTIYF.

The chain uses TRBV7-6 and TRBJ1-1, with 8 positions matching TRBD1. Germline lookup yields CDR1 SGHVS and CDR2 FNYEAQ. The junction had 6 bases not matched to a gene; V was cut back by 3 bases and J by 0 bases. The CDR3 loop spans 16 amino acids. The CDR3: CASSFRQGTVNTEAFF. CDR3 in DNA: TGTGCCAGCAGCTTCCGACAGGGGACTGTGAACACTGAAGCTTTCTTT.